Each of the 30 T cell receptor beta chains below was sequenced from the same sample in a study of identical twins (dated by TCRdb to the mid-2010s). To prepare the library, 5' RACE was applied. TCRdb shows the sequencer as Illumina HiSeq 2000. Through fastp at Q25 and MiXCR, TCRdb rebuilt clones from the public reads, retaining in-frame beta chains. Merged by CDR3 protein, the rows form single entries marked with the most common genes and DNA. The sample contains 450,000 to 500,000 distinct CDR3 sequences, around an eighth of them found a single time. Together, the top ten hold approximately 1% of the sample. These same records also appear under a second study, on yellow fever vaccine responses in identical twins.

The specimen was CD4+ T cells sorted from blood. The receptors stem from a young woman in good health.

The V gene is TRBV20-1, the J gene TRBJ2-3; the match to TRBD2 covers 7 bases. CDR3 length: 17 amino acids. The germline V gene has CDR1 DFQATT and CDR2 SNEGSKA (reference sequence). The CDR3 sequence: CSFLSGGGPDNTDTQYF. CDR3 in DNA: TGCAGCTTCTTGTCGGGCGGGGGACCCGATAACACAGATACGCAGTATTTT.

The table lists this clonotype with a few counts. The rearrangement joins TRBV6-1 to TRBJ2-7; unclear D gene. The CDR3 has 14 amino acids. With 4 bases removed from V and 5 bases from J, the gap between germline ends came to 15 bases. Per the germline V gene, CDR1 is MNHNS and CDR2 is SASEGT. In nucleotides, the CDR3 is TGTGCCAGCAGTGCAACAGTACAGTCCCACGAGCAGTACTTC. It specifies CASSATVQSHEQYF.

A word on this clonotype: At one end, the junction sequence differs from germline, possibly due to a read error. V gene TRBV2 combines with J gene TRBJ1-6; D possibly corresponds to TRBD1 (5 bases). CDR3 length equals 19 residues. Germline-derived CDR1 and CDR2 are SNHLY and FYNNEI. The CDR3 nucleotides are TGTACCAGCAGTGGACCGGGACTCGGTGGGAGCTCCTATAATTCACCCCTCCACTTT. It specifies CTSSGPGLGGSSYNSPLHF.

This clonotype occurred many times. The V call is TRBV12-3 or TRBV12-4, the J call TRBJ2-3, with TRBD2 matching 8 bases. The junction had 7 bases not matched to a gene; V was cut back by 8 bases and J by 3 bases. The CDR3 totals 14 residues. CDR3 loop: CASSPGGGTDTQYF. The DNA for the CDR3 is TGTGCCAGCTCCCCGGGGGGGGGTACAGATACGCAGTATTTT.

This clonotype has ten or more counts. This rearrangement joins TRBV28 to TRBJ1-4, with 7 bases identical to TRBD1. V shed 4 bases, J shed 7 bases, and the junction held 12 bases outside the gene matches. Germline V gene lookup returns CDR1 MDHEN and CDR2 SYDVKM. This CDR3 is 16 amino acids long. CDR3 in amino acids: CASSSNNRGMAEKLFF. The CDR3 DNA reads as TGTGCCAGCAGTTCTAATAACAGGGGTATGGCTGAAAAACTGTTTTTT.

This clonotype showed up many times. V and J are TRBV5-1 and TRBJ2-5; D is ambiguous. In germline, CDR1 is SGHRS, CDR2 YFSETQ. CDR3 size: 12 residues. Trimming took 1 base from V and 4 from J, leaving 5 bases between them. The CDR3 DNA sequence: TGCGCCAGCAGCTTGCTGGGAGAGACCCAGTACTTC. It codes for CASSLLGETQYF.

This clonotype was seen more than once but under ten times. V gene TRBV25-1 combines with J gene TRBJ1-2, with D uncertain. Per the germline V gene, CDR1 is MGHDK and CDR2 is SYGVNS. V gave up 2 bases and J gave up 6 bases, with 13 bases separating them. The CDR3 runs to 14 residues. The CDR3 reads CASSEKARRHGYTF. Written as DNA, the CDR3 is TGTGCCAGCAGTGAAAAAGCCCGGCGCCATGGCTACACCTTC.

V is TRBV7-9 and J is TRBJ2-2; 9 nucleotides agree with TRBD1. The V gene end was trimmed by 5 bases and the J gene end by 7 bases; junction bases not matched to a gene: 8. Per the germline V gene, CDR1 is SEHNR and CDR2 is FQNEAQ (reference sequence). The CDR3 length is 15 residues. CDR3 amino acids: CASSPTGGFIGELFF. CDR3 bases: TGTGCCAGCAGCCCCACAGGGGGCTTCATCGGGGAGCTGTTTTTT.

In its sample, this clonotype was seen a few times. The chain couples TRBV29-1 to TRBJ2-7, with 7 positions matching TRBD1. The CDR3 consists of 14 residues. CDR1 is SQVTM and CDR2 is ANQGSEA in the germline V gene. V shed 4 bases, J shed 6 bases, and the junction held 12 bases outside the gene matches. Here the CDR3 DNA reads TGCAGCGTTGCGCCTAACAGGGGTTTAGGCGAGCAGTACTTC. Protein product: CSVAPNRGLGEQYF.

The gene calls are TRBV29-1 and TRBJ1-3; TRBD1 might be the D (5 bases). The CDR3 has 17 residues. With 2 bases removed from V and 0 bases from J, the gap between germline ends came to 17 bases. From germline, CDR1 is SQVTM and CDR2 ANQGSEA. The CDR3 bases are TGCAGCGTTGAAAGCGGGACCTACTCTACCTCTGGAAACACCATATATTTT. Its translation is CSVESGTYSTSGNTIYF.

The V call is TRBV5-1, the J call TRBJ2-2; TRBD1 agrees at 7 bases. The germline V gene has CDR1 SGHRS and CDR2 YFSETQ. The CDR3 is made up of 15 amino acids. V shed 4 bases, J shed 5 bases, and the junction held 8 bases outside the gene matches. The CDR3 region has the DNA TGCGCCAGCAGCCCAACAGGGGAAAGGACCGGGGAGCTGTTTTTT. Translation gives CASSPTGERTGELFF.

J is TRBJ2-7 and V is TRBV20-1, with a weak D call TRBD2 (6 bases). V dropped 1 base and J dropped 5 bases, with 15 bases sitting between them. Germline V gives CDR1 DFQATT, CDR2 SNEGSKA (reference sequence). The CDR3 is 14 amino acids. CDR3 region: CSARVPPRRDEQYF. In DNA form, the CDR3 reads TGCAGTGCTAGAGTGCCCCCCAGGAGGGACGAGCAGTACTTC.

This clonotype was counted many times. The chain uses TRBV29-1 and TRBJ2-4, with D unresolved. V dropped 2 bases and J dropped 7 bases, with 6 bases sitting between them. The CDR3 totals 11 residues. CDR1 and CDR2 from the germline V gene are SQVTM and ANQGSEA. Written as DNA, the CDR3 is TGCAGCGTTGAAAGCTGGAACATTCAGTACTTC. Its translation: CSVESWNIQYF. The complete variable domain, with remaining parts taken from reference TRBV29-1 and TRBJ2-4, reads SAVISQKPSRDICQRGTSLTIQCQVDSQVTMMFWYRQQPGQSLTLIATANQGSEATYESGFVIDKFPISRPNLTFSTLTVSNMSPEDSSIYLCSVESWNIQYFGAGTRLSVL.

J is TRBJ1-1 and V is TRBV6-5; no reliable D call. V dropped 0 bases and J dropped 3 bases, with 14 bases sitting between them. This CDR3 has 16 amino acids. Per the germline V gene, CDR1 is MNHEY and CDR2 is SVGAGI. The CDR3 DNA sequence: TGTGCCAGCAGTTACTCTAACATGAAGAGAGACACTGAAGCTTTCTTT. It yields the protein CASSYSNMKRDTEAFF.

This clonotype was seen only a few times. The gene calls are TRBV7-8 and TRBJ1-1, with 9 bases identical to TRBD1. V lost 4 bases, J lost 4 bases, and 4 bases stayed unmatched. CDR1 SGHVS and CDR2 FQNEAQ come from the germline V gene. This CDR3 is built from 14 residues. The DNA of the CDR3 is TGTGCCAGCAGCTGGGGGACAGGGAGCACTGAAGCTTTCTTT. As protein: CASSWGTGSTEAFF. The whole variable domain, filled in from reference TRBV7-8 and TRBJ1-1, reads GAGVSQSPRYKVAKRGQDVALRCDPISGHVSLFWYQQALGQGPEFLTYFQNEAQLDKSGLPSDRFFAERPEGSVSTLKIQRTQQEDSAVYLCASSWGTGSTEAFFGQGTRLTVV.

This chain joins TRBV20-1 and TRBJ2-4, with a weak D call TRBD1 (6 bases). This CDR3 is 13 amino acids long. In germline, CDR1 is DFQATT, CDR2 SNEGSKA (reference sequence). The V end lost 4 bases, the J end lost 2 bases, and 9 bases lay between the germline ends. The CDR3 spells CSAKGVTKNIQYF. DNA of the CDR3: TGCAGTGCTAAGGGGGTGACCAAAAACATTCAGTACTTC.

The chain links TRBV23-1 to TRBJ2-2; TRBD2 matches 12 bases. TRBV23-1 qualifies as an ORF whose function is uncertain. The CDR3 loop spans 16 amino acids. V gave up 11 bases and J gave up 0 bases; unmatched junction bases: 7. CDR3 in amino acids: CADRLAGASNTGELFF. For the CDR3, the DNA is TGCGCCGACAGACTAGCGGGGGCATCGAACACCGGGGAGCTGTTTTTT.

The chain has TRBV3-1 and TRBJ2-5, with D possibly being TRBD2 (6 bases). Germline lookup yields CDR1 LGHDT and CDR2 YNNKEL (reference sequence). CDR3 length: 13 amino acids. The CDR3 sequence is CASARGNQETQYF. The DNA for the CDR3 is TGTGCATCAGCGCGGGGAAATCAAGAGACCCAGTACTTC.

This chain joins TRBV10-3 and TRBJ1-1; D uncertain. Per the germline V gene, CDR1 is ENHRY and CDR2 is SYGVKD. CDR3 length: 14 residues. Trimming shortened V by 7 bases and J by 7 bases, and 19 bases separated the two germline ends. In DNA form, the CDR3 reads TGTGCCATCATTTTTGCCTTATATGAAGGTGAAGCTTTCTTT. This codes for CAIIFALYEGEAFF.

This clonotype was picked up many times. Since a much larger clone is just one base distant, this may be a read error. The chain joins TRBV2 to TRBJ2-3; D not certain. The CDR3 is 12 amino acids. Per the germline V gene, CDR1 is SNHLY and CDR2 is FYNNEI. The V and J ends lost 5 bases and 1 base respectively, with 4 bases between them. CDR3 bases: TGTGCCAGCAGTTACCGCACAGATACGCAGTATTTT. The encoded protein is CASSYRTDTQYF.

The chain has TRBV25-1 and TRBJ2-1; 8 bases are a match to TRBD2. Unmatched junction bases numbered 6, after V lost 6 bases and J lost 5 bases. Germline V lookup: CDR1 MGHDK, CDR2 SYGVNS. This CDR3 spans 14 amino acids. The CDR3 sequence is CASRGAGGHNEQFF. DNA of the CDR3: TGTGCCAGCAGAGGTGCGGGGGGTCACAATGAGCAGTTCTTC.

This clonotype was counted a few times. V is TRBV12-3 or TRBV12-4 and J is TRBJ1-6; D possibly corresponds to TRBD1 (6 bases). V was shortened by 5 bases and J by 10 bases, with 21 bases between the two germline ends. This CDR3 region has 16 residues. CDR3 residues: CASSRQAATAGSPLHF. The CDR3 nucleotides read TGTGCCAGCAGTAGACAGGCCGCTACGGCGGGATCACCCCTCCACTTT.

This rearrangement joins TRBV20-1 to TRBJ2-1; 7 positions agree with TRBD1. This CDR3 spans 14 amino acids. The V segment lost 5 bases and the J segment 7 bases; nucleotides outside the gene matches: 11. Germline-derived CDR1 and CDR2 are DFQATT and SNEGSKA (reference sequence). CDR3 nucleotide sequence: TGCAGTGCTCCCCGGGACAGTATTTCGAATGAGCAGTTCTTC. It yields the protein CSAPRDSISNEQFF.

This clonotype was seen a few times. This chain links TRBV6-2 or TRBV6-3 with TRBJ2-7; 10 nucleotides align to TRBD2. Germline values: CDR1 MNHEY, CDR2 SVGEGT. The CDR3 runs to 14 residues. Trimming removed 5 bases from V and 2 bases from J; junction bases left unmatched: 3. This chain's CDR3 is CASSGLAVTYEQYF. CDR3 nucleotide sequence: TGTGCCAGCAGTGGACTAGCGGTTACCTACGAGCAGTACTTC.

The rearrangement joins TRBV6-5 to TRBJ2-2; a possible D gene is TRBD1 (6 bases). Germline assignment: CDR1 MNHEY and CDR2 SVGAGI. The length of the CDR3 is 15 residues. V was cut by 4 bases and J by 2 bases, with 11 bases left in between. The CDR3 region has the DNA TGTGCCAGCAGTTCCAGGGGCCAAAACACCGGGGAGCTGTTTTTT. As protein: CASSSRGQNTGELFF.

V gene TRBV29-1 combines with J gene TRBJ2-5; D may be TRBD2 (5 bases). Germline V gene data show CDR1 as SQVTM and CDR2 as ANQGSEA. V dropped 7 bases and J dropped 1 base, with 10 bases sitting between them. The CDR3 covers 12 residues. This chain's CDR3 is CSARRTQETQYF. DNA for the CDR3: TGCAGCGCAAGGAGGACCCAAGAGACCCAGTACTTC.

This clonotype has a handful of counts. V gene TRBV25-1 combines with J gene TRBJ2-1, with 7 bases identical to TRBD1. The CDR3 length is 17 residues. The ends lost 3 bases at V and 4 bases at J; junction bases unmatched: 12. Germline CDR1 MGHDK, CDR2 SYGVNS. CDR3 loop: CASSEAGAGTAYNEQFF. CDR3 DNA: TGTGCCAGCAGTGAGGCAGGGGCCGGGACAGCATACAATGAGCAGTTCTTC.

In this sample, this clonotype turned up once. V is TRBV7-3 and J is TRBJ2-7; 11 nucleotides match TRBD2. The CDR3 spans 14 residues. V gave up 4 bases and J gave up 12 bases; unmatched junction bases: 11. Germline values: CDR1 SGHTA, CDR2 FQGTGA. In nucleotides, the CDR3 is TGTGCCAGCAGCTCTACCGGGACTAGCGGAACGAGGTACTTC. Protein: CASSSTGTSGTRYF. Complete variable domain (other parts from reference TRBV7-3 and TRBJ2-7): GAGVSQTPSNKVTEKGKYVELRCDPISGHTALYWYRQSLGQGPEFLIYFQGTGAADDSGLPNDRFFAVRPEGSVSTLKIQRTERGDSAVYLCASSSTGTSGTRYFGPGTRLTVT.

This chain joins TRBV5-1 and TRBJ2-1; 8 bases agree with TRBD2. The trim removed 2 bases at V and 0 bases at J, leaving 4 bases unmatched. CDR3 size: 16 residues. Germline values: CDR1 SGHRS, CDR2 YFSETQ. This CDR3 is CASSLSGGLSYNEQFF. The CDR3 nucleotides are TGCGCCAGCAGCTTAAGCGGGGGCCTCTCCTACAATGAGCAGTTCTTC. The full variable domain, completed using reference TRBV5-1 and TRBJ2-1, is KAGVTQTPRYLIKTRGQQVTLSCSPISGHRSVSWYQQTPGQGLQFLFEYFSETQRNKGNFPGRFSGRQFSNSRSEMNVSTLELGDSALYLCASSLSGGLSYNEQFFGPGTRLTVL.

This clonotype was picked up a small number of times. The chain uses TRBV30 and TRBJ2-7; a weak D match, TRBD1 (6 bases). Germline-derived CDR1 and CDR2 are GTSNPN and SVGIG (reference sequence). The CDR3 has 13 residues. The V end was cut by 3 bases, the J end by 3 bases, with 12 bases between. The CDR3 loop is CAWRKTGFYEQYF. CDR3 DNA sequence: TGTGCCTGGAGGAAGACAGGATTCTACGAGCAGTACTTC. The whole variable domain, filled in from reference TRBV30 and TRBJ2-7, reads SQTIHQWPATLVQPVGSPLSLECTVEGTSNPNLYWYRQAAGRGLQLLFYSVGIGQISSEVPQNLSASRPQDRQFILSSKKLLLSDSGFYLCAWRKTGFYEQYFGPGTRLTVT.